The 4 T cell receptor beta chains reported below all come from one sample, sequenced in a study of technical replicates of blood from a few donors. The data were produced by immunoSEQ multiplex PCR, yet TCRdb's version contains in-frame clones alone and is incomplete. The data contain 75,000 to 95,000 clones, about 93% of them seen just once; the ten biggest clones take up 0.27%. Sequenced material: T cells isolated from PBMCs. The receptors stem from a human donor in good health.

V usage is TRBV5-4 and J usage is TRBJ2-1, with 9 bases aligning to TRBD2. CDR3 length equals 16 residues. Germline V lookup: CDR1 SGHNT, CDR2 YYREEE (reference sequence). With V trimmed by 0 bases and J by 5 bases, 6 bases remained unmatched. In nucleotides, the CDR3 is TGTGCCAGCAGCTTGGGAGGGGCGGGGGGGCACAATGAGCAGTTCTTC. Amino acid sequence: CASSLGGAGGHNEQFF.

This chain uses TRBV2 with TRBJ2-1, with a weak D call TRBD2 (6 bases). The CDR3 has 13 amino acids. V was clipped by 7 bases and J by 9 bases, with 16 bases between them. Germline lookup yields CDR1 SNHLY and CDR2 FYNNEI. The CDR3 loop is CASNRNLRGEQFF. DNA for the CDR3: TGTGCCAGCAACCGGAACCTGCGGGGTGAGCAGTTCTTC.

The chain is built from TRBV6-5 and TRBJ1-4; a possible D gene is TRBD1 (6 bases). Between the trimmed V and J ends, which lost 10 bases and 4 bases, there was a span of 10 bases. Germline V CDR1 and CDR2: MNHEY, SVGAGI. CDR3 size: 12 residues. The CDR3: CATEDSNEKLFF. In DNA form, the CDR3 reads TGTGCCACCGAGGACAGTAATGAAAAACTGTTTTTT.

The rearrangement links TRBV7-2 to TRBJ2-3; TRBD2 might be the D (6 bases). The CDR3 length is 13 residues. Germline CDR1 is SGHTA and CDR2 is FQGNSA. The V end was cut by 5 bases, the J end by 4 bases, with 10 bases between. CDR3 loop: CASSTRGADTQYF. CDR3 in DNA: TGTGCCAGCAGCACGCGGGGCGCAGATACGCAGTATTTT.